Following are 20 T cell receptor beta chains from one sample sequenced in a study of blood T cells in healthy people across ages. Combining a sample-barcoded 5' primer with a J-beta primer mix, a second PCR ran for about 7 to 12 cycles. TCRdb used MiXCR to reprocess the 5' RACE reads, holding one entry per CDR3 protein. This sample yields approximately 850,000 distinct CDR3 sequences, of which roughly 44% are seen a single time; nearly 20% belongs to the top ten. The sequencing sample was made of blood. These receptors all stem from a man in his 60s in good health.

The chain is built from TRBV7-2 and TRBJ2-3, with TRBD2 as a possible D gene (6 bases). Trimming pared 5 bases from V and 3 bases from J, leaving 15 bases between. The germline V gene has CDR1 SGHTA and CDR2 FQGNSA. The CDR3 consists of 15 residues. CDR3 nucleotide sequence: TGTGCCAGCAGCCGGGACTCTATGGGGACAGATACGCAGTATTTT. This codes for CASSRDSMGTDTQYF.

This clonotype was detected a few times. In nucleotides, the CDR3 is TGCGCCAGCAGCCAGCTCGAGGCCACCTCCTACAATGAGCAGTTCTTC. Protein: CASSQLEATSYNEQFF. The chain is built from TRBV4-3 and TRBJ2-1; D not resolved. This CDR3 comprises 16 residues. From germline, CDR1 is LGHNA and CDR2 YSLEER. The germline V and J ends were trimmed by 3 bases and 0 bases, with 12 bases remaining between them.

The chain couples TRBV6-6 to TRBJ2-7; TRBD1 matches 11 bases. J gave up 5 bases and V 6 bases, and 3 bases lay outside the gene matches. This CDR3 contains 13 residues. CDR1 MNHNY and CDR2 SVGAGI come from the germline V gene (reference sequence). CDR3 DNA sequence: TGTGCCAGCAGATGGACAGGGGGCAACGAGCAGTACTTC. Protein: CASRWTGGNEQYF.

This clonotype turned up a few times. This chain connects TRBV7-2 to TRBJ2-5; TRBD2 aligns across 12 bases. The CDR3 sequence is 18 residues long. The ends lost 3 bases at V and 11 bases at J; junction bases unmatched: 19. Germline V gene lookup returns CDR1 SGHTA and CDR2 FQGNSA. The CDR3 here is CASSLSLLAGGQVNEQYF. The CDR3 DNA is TGTGCCAGCAGCTTGAGCCTGCTAGCGGGGGGGCAGGTCAATGAGCAGTACTTC.

This chain connects TRBV13 to TRBJ2-5; D gene ambiguous. The CDR3 totals 13 residues. Trimming removed 5 bases at V and 1 base at J, with 8 bases between. Germline lookup yields CDR1 PRHDT and CDR2 FYEKMQ (reference sequence). The DNA for the CDR3 is TGTGCCAGCAGCGTCCCGACCCAAGAGACCCAGTACTTC. This codes for CASSVPTQETQYF.

The table lists this clonotype with a count of one. The chain employs TRBV12-5 and TRBJ2-7; D ambiguous. The CDR3 covers 13 residues. V was shortened by 2 bases and J by 7 bases, with 12 bases between the two germline ends. Germline V gene sequence: CDR1 LGHNT, CDR2 FRNRAP. CDR3 in amino acids: CASGLPQRGEQYF. The CDR3 coding sequence is TGTGCTAGTGGTTTGCCTCAGCGAGGTGAGCAGTACTTC.

This clonotype was recorded a few times. The chain employs TRBV2 and TRBJ2-7; D is unresolved. This CDR3 is 15 amino acids long. Per the germline V gene, CDR1 is SNHLY and CDR2 is FYNNEI. V shed 1 base and J shed 2 bases, with 12 bases lying between them. The CDR3 reads CASSEGNRGTYEQYF. CDR3 in DNA: TGTGCCAGCAGTGAAGGGAATAGAGGTACCTACGAGCAGTACTTC.

The gene calls are TRBV14 and TRBJ2-5, with D maybe TRBD1 (6 bases). The J call is in doubt because the DNA end fits TRBJ2-7 better. The CDR3 runs 16 residues. Germline CDR1 is SGHDN and CDR2 is FVKESK. CDR3 nucleotides: TGTGCCAGCAGCCAAGAGACCGGGACACCGGCCTACGAGCAGTACTTC. Protein: CASSQETGTPAYEQYF.

Only a few counts were recorded for this clonotype. The CDR3: CASGGVDSNEQFF. The CDR3 DNA sequence: TGTGCCAGCGGGGGGGTGGATTCGAATGAGCAGTTCTTC. The chain combines TRBV7-8 with TRBJ2-1, with 7 bases aligning to TRBD2. Germline loops: CDR1 SGHVS, CDR2 FQNEAQ. V shed 8 bases and J 7 bases; nucleotides not matched to a gene: 8. CDR3 length: 13 amino acids.

The chain employs TRBV25-1 and TRBJ2-5; the match to TRBD2 covers 7 bases. The V gene end was trimmed by 7 bases and the J gene end by 11 bases; junction bases not matched to a gene: 13. In germline, CDR1 is MGHDK, CDR2 SYGVNS. The CDR3 length is 13 residues. Here the CDR3 DNA reads TGTGCCAGCACCACCGGGGGGTACAATGAGCAGTACTTC. Translation gives CASTTGGYNEQYF.

This chain uses TRBV20-1 with TRBJ2-1; 10 nucleotides agree with TRBD2. V shed 2 bases and J 9 bases; nucleotides not matched to a gene: 13. CDR1 is DFQATT and CDR2 is SNEGSKA in the germline V gene (reference sequence). The length of the CDR3 is 16 residues. In DNA form, the CDR3 reads TGCAGTGCTAGAAGGGCTAGCGGGAGCCGGTCGATTGAGCAGTTCTTC. This translates into CSARRASGSRSIEQFF.

The V and J genes are TRBV20-1 and TRBJ2-1; 9 nucleotides agree with TRBD2. CDR1 and CDR2 (germline): DFQATT, SNEGSKA (reference sequence). The CDR3 has 14 amino acids. V dropped 5 bases and J dropped 8; count of bases not matched to a gene: 10. CDR3 region: CSAYRASGDHEQFF. DNA for the CDR3: TGCAGTGCTTACAGGGCTAGCGGGGACCATGAGCAGTTCTTC.

This clonotype was found a few times. At one boundary the junction diverges from the germline segment, which might be a read error. This CDR3 is CASSLGYDYGQYF. The CDR3 region has the DNA TGTGCCAGCAGTCTGGGGTACGATTACGGGCAGTACTTC. The chain joins TRBV6-1 to TRBJ2-7; D remains unclear. The CDR3 consists of 13 residues. Germline CDR1 MNHNS, CDR2 SASEGT.

This clonotype has only a few counts. This chain connects TRBV27 to TRBJ2-7; possibly TRBD2 for D (6 bases). The V end lost 2 bases, the J end lost 11 bases, and 16 bases lay between the germline ends. Germline CDR1 reads MNHEY; CDR2 reads SMNVEV (reference sequence). CDR3 length: 13 amino acids. The CDR3 here is CASSLDLRGLKYF. DNA of the CDR3: TGTGCCAGCAGTTTAGATCTTAGGGGACTTAAGTACTTC.

The chain has TRBV5-5 and TRBJ2-7; 8 nucleotides match TRBD1. The germline V gene encodes CDR1 SGHKS and CDR2 YYEKEE (reference sequence). The CDR3 consists of 17 residues. V trimming: 0 bases; J trimming: 1 base; junction bases outside the gene matches: 9. The CDR3 DNA is TGTGCCAGCAGCTTGGACGTCAGGGGGCCCCTTTCCTACGAGCAGTACTTC. Translation gives CASSLDVRGPLSYEQYF.

CDR3 bases: TGTGCCAGCAGTTTTGGGGCAGGGGTAACAGATACGCAGTATTTT. It codes for CASSFGAGVTDTQYF. This rearrangement joins TRBV27 to TRBJ2-3; a possible D gene is TRBD1 (6 bases). The germline V gene encodes CDR1 MNHEY and CDR2 SMNVEV (reference sequence). Deletions cut 3 bases from V and 3 bases from J, with 13 bases between. The CDR3 totals 15 residues.

This clonotype was seen a single time. V and J are TRBV20-1 and TRBJ2-2, with 8 bases identical to TRBD2. There are 12 residues in the CDR3. With V trimmed by 6 bases and J by 6 bases, 3 bases remained unmatched. Looked up from germline, CDR1 is DFQATT and CDR2 is SNEGSKA (reference sequence). CDR3 in amino acids: CSAAREAGELFF. The CDR3 nucleotides read TGCAGTGCCGCGCGGGAGGCCGGGGAGCTGTTTTTT.

The chain is built from TRBV28 and TRBJ1-6; no clear D gene. This CDR3 comprises 12 residues. The germline CDR1 and CDR2 sequences are MDHEN and SYDVKM. V gave up 6 bases and J gave up 10 bases, with 10 bases separating them. In DNA, the CDR3 is TGTGCCAGCAGCTTAAAGGGCTCACCCCTCCACTTT. This codes for CASSLKGSPLHF.

The rearrangement links TRBV2 to TRBJ1-1, with unresolved D. The CDR3 loop spans 13 amino acids. The germline gives CDR1 SNHLY, CDR2 FYNNEI. V was pared by 6 bases and J by 5 bases, with 13 bases between. Written as DNA, the CDR3 is TGTGCCAGCAGAGCCAGGATAGGTACTGAAGCTTTCTTT. Amino acid sequence: CASRARIGTEAFF.

The chain combines TRBV12-3 or TRBV12-4 with TRBJ2-7, with D unclear. Near its end, the DNA agrees better with TRBJ2-5, so the J call may be wrong. The CDR3 sequence is 13 residues long. Here the CDR3 reads CASSQSTSETQYF. For the CDR3, the DNA is TGTGCCAGCTCCCAGTCCACATCGGAGACCCAGTACTTC.